Below, one T cell receptor beta chain is given with its context. Its antigen target is currently unknown. Germline and junction disagree at one end, which may indicate a read error. This entry is derived from a study of cytomegalovirus exposure and HLA in healthy donors (dated by TCRdb to the late 2010s). Concerning the study at large: According to an earlier analysis of 550 to 750 of the donors, 200 million or so T cells yielded 95 million to 140 million unique TCR beta sequences and approximately 280 Gb of sequence data. The study aimed to test whether signatures of past pathogen exposure could be identified by cataloging public T cell receptors. Roughly 310 gigabases of sequencing data and around 87 million unique TCR sequences were included in an early release covering about 600 HLA-typed donors. A later genetic analysis took genome-wide SNP genotypes for about 55% of the 666 donors and used that subset as a discovery cohort. Every discovery cohort repertoire had been produced on one sequencing platform. An earlier analysis of 587 of the donors used high-throughput TCR beta sequencing to judge whether each TCR beta V gene segment behaved as functional or pseudogenic. The number of donors typed differed by locus, with about 629-630 for A, B, C, DRB1 and DQB1, more than 500 for DQA1, about 610 for DPA1, and around 460 for DPB1. A separate validation cohort of 100 to 150 different subjects was used in addition to the 666-subject first cohort. To study patterns of TCR occurrence, a later analysis re-analyzed previously published TCR beta repertoires from around 700 donors and added high-resolution HLA genotyping. Both class I and class II loci were covered by HLA typing, at four-digit resolution. Alongside the repertoire data, information on donor age, sex, ethnicity and CMV serostatus was compiled. Among 300 to 450 genotyped donors of the cohort, an average of about 240,000 unique TCR beta nucleotide sequences were sequenced per donor, roughly 18% of them non-productive. The genetic ancestry cluster associated with self-reported Caucasian donors included roughly 84% of the 300 to 450 genotyped donors. To predict cytomegalovirus infection status, the study brought together high-throughput TCR immunosequencing, statistical association of individual TCRs with disease status, and machine learning. Five DR-DQ haplotypes were handled as single units for association and clustering, since linkage in the cohort was strong. Rather than using new phenotypic data, the later analysis identified candidate immune exposures from TCR beta sequences and from how often those sequences occurred across donors. The study profiled the T cell repertoires of 550 to 700 subjects by immunosequencing and related them to cytomegalovirus serostatus. The paper as a whole reports these results and caveats: Because HLA typing was missing for some donors at each locus, association tests included only the typed subset. A total of 150 to 200 TCR beta chains were listed by the study as associated with cytomegalovirus. When HLA alleles, especially DR and DQ, strongly co-occurred, TCR associations were difficult to assign to individual alleles. V-gene and J-gene trimming of TCR beta chains was associated with a missense DCLRE1C variant in a later genetic analysis, and the association was replicated in an independent cohort. In vitro tests confirmed that three of the cytomegalovirus-associated TCR beta chains recognize cytomegalovirus antigens. Several of the top co-occurrence clusters appeared to be linked to parvovirus B19, influenza, CMV and Epstein-Barr virus, according to a later analysis. At a false discovery rate of 0.05, a later analysis linked 16,951 TCR beta sequences to specific HLA alleles. Because the 87-base-pair reads could not distinguish some IMGT-functional V segments, including TRBV6-2 and TRBV6-3, those segments were excluded. In this cohort, only TCR beta chains were sequenced, and detectable features were limited by the absence of alpha or paired-chain data. A later genetic analysis reported fewer N-insertions in productive TCRs among donors in an Asian-associated ancestry cluster than the roughly 620-donor mean. While some public TCRs were present in many individuals, most TCR sequences turned up only very rarely across donors. A cluster of highly shared sequence variants was judged likely to represent a technical artifact of the sequencing pipeline. A later analysis found that TCR association rates varied across HLA loci, with DRB1 alleles showing the most associated TCRs and HLA-C alleles the fewest. In a later analysis, HLA-associated TCR beta chains showed more clonal expansion and lower generation probabilities than non-associated chains that were equally common. The classifier was reported to diagnose cytomegalovirus status with high specificity and sensitivity in both the original and validation cohorts. In an earlier analysis of around 500 of the donors, most TCR beta V segments appeared in productive rearrangements about 87% or about 30% of the time, broadly matching IMGT annotations. The only immune exposure information available for the cohort was CMV serostatus. The presence/absence analyses assumed that sequencing depth was roughly uniform across donors, and that assumption may not be true. In a later analysis, most CMV-associated TCR beta chains were found to appear HLA-restricted, with HLA associations seemingly driven largely by CMV exposure. The earlier analysis of about 600 of the donors excluded roughly 17 rarely observed V segments, including chromosome 9 orphons, because counts were too low. A further reported finding was that TCR beta sequences accurately predicted the HLA-A and HLA-B alleles for most subjects in the first cohort. It was suggested by the authors that the approach could potentially be generalized to other disease states and immunological phenotypes. Correlated functional status among segregating V segments might reflect linkage disequilibrium, but an unknown experimental factor could not be ruled out.

The cohort was made up of around 720 healthy bone marrow donors. At the time of sampling, every cohort member was nominally healthy, though immune exposures that went unrecorded were likely present. CMV serostatus was positive for around 310 and negative for 352 of the 666 cohort members, and was not recorded for this donor. A peripheral blood sample was collected from each donor, and TCR beta sequencing was performed on peripheral blood mononuclear cells. Genomic DNA extraction from the blood cell samples was performed with the Qiagen DNeasy Blood Extraction Kit. Library method: the immunoSEQ multiplex PCR assay. A mixture of 60 forward primers for TCR Vbeta segments and 13 reverse primers for TCR Jbeta segments was used in the multiplex PCR. Amplification of the CDR3 region of rearranged TCR beta genes was performed with a multiplex PCR assay on genomic DNA. The amplified TCR beta libraries were sequenced on the Illumina HiSeq System as 87-base-pair reads. The authors processed their data as follows. A later analysis counted approximately 84 million unique TCR beta chains across the 650 to 800 repertoires, and approximately 11 million of these chains were shared by at least two donors. A nearest-neighbor algorithm error-corrected the raw reads and collapsed the reads into unique sequences, merging closely related sequences to remove PCR and sequencing errors. Alignment of CDR3 sequences to IMGT reference sequences was used to assign V, D and J gene segments. For a sequence to be retained, a match of at least six nucleotides to both a V gene segment and a J gene segment was required. Rearrangements were called productive when the CDR3 lacked stop codons and stayed in frame with V and J; all others were non-productive. Following IMGT convention, CDR3 was defined as the stretch from the second conserved V-encoded cysteine up to the conserved J-encoded phenylalanine. Sequences without an unambiguous match to a single V gene segment were excluded from the earlier analysis of 450 to 650 of the donors. An earlier analysis of 587 of the donors classified V segments as functional when productive rearrangements were above 56.7% and as segregating when the standard deviation between donors was above 5%. To diagnose cytomegalovirus status from the catalog of TCR beta chain sequences, a statistical classification framework was built. In a later analysis, TCR nucleotide sequences were compared against IMGT/GENE-DB human TR gene sequences so that V and J genes could be assigned. Using the TCRdist pipeline, a later analysis assigned CDR3 sequences along with most-parsimonious VDJ recombination scenarios. In a later analysis, each TCR beta chain was defined by its CDR3 amino acid sequence together with its V-gene family, and reads lacking a unique V-gene family were excluded. A later analysis removed several hundred highly shared, low-generation-probability nucleotide sequences to deal with suspected cross-contamination and a sequencing artifact. In a later analysis, a clonal expansion index was calculated for each public chain from normalized within-repertoire ranks of inferred template counts. A later analysis computed generation probabilities with a VDJ recombination model fitted to out-of-frame rearrangements, and checked the results against IGoR. In a later analysis, TCR-TCR, TCR-HLA and TCR-CMV co-occurrence was scored with hypergeometric tests, and a repertoire-size bias correction was applied to TCR pairs. A later analysis estimated false discovery rates by permuting HLA or CMV assignments 20 times. In a later analysis, co-occurring TCRs were grouped using DBSCAN, with TCRdist sequence similarity added in when clustering inside HLA-allele-positive subsets. Repertoires with fewer than 30,000 or more than 120,000 public chains, plus five repertoires with anomalous nucleotide sharing, were excluded from co-occurrence clustering. In TCRdb, the immuneACCESS table is reduced to in-frame sequences with V and J assigned. These tables do not hold every clone; where another copy was compared, an unresolved V gene accounts for under half, and the others remain unexplained. D and trimming were read from the DNA, whereas the V and J calls and clone size are those reported in that table. Recorded for this sample are 70,000 to 95,000 clones; roughly 80% of them occurred a single time. Together, the top ten hold roughly 13% of the sample.

From a lookup of the germline V gene, CDR1 and CDR2 are SGHRS and YFSETQ. The CDR3 contains 20 residues, cysteine and phenylalanine counted. The only DNA kept is the CDR3, 60 bases in frame from the first base. Sequenced: PBMCs. This chain joins TRBV5-1 to TRBJ1-5; the D gene is perhaps TRBD1, on 6 matching bases. This TCR came from a human donor in good health. At the DNA level, the sequence is TGCGCCAGCAGCCCATTCCCCCTCGACAGGTTAAGTGGGAGCAATCAGCCCCAGAATTTT. This sequence encodes CASSPFPLDRLSGSNQPQNF.